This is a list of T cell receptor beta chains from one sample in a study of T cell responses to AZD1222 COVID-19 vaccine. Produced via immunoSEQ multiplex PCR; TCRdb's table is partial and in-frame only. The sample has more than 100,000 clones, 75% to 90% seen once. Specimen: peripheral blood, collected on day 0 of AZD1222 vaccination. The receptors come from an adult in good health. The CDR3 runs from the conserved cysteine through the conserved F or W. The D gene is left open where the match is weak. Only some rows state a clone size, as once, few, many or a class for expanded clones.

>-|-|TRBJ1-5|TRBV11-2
TGTGCCAGCAGCTTAGTCGGGGGGCCCCAGCATTTT
CASSLVGGPQHF
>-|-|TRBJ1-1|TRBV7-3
TGTGCCAGCGCACAAGGCGCCAACACTGAAGCTTTCTTT
CASAQGANTEAFF
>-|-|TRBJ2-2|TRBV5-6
TGTGCCAGCAGCGATATCGGGTTCGGGACCGGGGAGCTGTTTTTT
CASSDIGFGTGELFF
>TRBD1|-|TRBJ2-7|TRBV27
TGTGCCAGCAGTTTATTTGGCCGGGACAGGGGCCACGAGCAGTACTTC
CASSLFGRDRGHEQYF
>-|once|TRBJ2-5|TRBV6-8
TGTGCCAGCATGTCCGAGACCCAGTACTTC
CASMSETQYF
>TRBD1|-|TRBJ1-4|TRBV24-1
TGTGCCACCAGTGATTTGCGACAGGGTTCACCCCAACTTGAAAAACTGTTTTTT
CATSDLRQGSPQLEKLFF
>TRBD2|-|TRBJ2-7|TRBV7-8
TGTGCCAGCACCCCTACGGGAGGGGGAATCTACGAGCAGTACTTC
CASTPTGGGIYEQYF
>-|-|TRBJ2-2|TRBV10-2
TGCGCCAGCACCATTAGCAGGAACACCGGGGAGCTGTTTTTT
CASTISRNTGELFF
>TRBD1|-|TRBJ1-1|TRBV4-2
TGTGCCAGCAGCCAAGCCGGGACAGGGTTGAACACTGAAGCTTTCTTT
CASSQAGTGLNTEAFF
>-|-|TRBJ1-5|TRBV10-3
TGTGCCATCAGGGACAGTCAACAGCAGCCCCAGCATTTT
CAIRDSQQQPQHF
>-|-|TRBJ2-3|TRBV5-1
TGCGCCAGCAGCTTGGGACAGAGGGGCACAGATACGCAGTATTTT
CASSLGQRGTDTQYF
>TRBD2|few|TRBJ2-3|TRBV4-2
TGTGCCAGCAGCCGGGGGACTAGCGGGAGCACAGATACGCAGTATTTT
CASSRGTSGSTDTQYF
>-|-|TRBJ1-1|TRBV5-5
TGTGCCAGCAGCCCTGGACTATGGATGAACACTGAAGCTTTCTTT
CASSPGLWMNTEAFF
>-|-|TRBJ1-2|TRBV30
TGTGCCTGGAGTGTGGGGGGCTATGGCTACACCTTC
CAWSVGGYGYTF
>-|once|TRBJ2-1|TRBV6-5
TGTGCCAGCAGCCCGCTATACAGCGACAATGAGCAGTTCTTC
CASSPLYSDNEQFF
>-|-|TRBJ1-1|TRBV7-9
TGTGCCAGCAGCCCGCAAGGGATTAACACTGAAGCTTTCTTT
CASSPQGINTEAFF
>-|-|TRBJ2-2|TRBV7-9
TGTGCCAGCAGCTTGGAGGCCGGGGAGCTGTTTTTT
CASSLEAGELFF
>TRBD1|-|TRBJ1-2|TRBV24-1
TGTGCCACCAGTGAATCAGGGGGGGATGGCTACACCTTC
CATSESGGDGYTF
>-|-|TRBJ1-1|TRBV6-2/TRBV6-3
TGTGCCAGCAGTTCGGGACTTTTATTGAACACTGAAGCTTTCTTT
CASSSGLLLNTEAFF
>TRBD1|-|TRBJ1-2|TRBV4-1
TGCGCCAGCAGCTTACAGGGGAAGTATGGCTACACCTTC
CASSLQGKYGYTF
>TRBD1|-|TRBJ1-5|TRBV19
TGTGCCAGTAGTATTTGGACAGGGAATAGCAATCAGCCCCAGCATTTT
CASSIWTGNSNQPQHF
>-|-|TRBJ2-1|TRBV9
TGTGCCAGCAGCGTAGAGGCCCGGGCTACCCCTGGCGGCTCCTACAATGAGCAGTTCTTC
CASSVEARATPGGSYNEQFF
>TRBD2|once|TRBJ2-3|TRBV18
TGTGCCAGCTCACGCGGACTAGCGGCAACCTCTAGCACAGATACGCAGTATTTT
CASSRGLAATSSTDTQYF
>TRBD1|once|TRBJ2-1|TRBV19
TGTGCCAGTACCAATGGGGGACAGCTTTACAATGAGCAGTTCTTC
CASTNGGQLYNEQFF
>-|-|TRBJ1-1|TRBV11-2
TGTGCCAGCAGCTTGATTGGGGACACTGAAGCTTTCTTT
CASSLIGDTEAFF
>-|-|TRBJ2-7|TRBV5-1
TGCGCCAGCAGCTTCGGGTATACCTACGAGCAGTACTTC
CASSFGYTYEQYF
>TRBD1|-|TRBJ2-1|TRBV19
TGTGCCAGCCACGAGGGGGCCCGTTTTTTAGGGGGGCAGTTCTTC
CASHEGARFLGGQFF
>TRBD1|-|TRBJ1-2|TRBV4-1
TGCGCCAGCAGCCAAGGAGAGGGACAGGGGCTCGGCTACACCTTC
CASSQGEGQGLGYTF
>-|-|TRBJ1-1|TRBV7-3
TGTGCCAGCAGCTCGGCGGGAAAAGCTTTCTTT
CASSSAGKAFF
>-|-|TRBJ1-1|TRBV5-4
TGTGCCAGCAGCTTGGCCGGGCAGGGCGGCACTGAAGCTTTCTTT
CASSLAGQGGTEAFF
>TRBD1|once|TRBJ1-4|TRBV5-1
TGCGCCAGCAGCTCATCGGGACAGGATGTTGAAAAACTGTTTTTT
CASSSSGQDVEKLFF
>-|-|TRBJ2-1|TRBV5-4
TGTGCCAGCAGCTTGGACCGGGGGAATGAGCAGTTCTTC
CASSLDRGNEQFF
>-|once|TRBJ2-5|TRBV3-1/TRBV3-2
TGTGCCAGCAGCTTCAGACTAGTGGGGAAGACCCAGTACTTC
CASSFRLVGKTQYF
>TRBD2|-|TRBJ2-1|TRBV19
TGTGCCAGTAGTATCAAGCGGGACTCCTACAATGAGCAGTTCTTC
CASSIKRDSYNEQFF
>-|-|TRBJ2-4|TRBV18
TGTGCCAGCTCACCCCCGGCCGCCAAAAACATTCAGTACTTC
CASSPPAAKNIQYF
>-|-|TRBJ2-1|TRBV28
TGTGCCAGCAGTCAGGGGTCCGCCCAACGGGATGAGCAGTTCTTC
CASSQGSAQRDEQFF
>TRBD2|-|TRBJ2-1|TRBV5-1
TGCGCCAGCAGCTTGGGGGGACTAGGGTCCTACAATGAGCAGTTCTTC
CASSLGGLGSYNEQFF
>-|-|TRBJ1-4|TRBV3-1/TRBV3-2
TGTGCCAGCAGCCCTCCGGGACCGGAGGAACTGTTTTTT
CASSPPGPEELFF
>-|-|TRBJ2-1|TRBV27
TGTGCCAGCAGCCAGTACCGCGGTTCCTACAATGAGCAGTTCTTC
CASSQYRGSYNEQFF
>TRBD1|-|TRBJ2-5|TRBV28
TGTGCCAGCAGTCCATACAGGGGGCAGAGAGAGACCCAGTACTTC
CASSPYRGQRETQYF